This T cell receptor (beta chain) was profiled in a study of technical replicates of blood from a handful of donors. Repertoires were generated with immunoSEQ multiplex PCR, while TCRdb's copy carries only in-frame clones and drops some. The sample records 74,000 or so clones, around 96% being singletons. In germline, CDR1 is LNHDA, CDR2 SQIVND (reference sequence). Trimming stripped 2 bases from V and 0 bases from J, with 14 bases between. CDR3 length: 17 residues. The specimen was T cells isolated from PBMCs. The TCR sequence derives from a human donor in good health. The chain joins TRBV19 to TRBJ1-5; possible D gene TRBD1, 6 bases. The CDR3 is CASSIRAGEYSNQPQHF. CDR3 DNA sequence: TGTGCCAGTAGTATAAGGGCAGGGGAGTATAGCAATCAGCCCCAGCATTTT.